The 22 T cell receptor beta chains in this list originate from one sample, sequenced in a study of cytomegalovirus exposure and HLA in healthy donors. Both 60 Vbeta primers and 13 Jbeta primers went into the PCR. Profiling relied on immunoSEQ multiplex PCR, and the TCRdb table lists in-frame clones only, not all of them. In the table there are around 150,000 clones, about four fifths of which are singletons. Sequencing input: PBMCs. All receptors derive from a woman aged 45-65 years in good health and CMV-seronegative.

The chain couples TRBV7-9 to TRBJ2-5; TRBD2 is a possible D gene (8 bases). The CDR3 consists of 18 residues. CDR1 and CDR2 (germline): SEHNR, FQNEAQ (reference sequence). Trimming left V 1 base short and J 5 bases short, with 23 bases between. The chain's CDR3 is CASSLGHPALAGQETQYF. CDR3 bases: TGTGCCAGCAGCTTAGGACATCCGGCGTTAGCGGGACAGGAGACCCAGTACTTC.

The CDR3 sequence: CASRRGPYEQYF. The CDR3 region has the DNA TGTGCCAGCCGCAGGGGTCCCTACGAGCAGTACTTC. The rearrangement uses TRBV6-5 and TRBJ2-7; tentatively, D is TRBD1 (6 bases). The CDR3 covers 12 residues. Trimming stripped 8 bases from V and 2 bases from J, with 10 bases between. Per the germline V gene, CDR1 is MNHEY and CDR2 is SVGAGI.

The chain couples TRBV15 to TRBJ1-5, with D possibly being TRBD1 (6 bases). V was clipped by 0 bases and J by 4 bases, with 13 bases between them. Germline V gene data show CDR1 as LNHNV and CDR2 as YYDKDF (reference sequence). This CDR3 is built from 16 residues. The CDR3 DNA reads as TGTGCCACCAGCAGAGATTTAGGGGGTTTGAATCAGCCCCAGCATTTT. Translated: CATSRDLGGLNQPQHF.

In its sample, this clone was seen a few times. This rearrangement joins TRBV15 to TRBJ1-3, with TRBD1 as a possible D gene (5 bases). The CDR3 is 14 residues long. Per the germline V gene, CDR1 is LNHNV and CDR2 is YYDKDF (reference sequence). Trimming pared 4 bases from V and 0 bases from J, leaving 7 bases between. Here the CDR3 reads CATSTGGSGNTIYF. Written as DNA, the CDR3 is TGTGCCACCAGCACCGGGGGCTCTGGAAACACCATATATTTT.

The chain joins TRBV6-6 to TRBJ2-7; 12 nucleotides agree with TRBD2. Germline values: CDR1 MNHNY, CDR2 SVGAGI (reference sequence). This CDR3 is built from 15 residues. With V trimmed by 5 bases and J by 0 bases, 2 bases remained unmatched. The CDR3 loop reads CASSTTSGSSYEQYF. CDR3 nucleotide sequence: TGTGCCAGCAGTACGACTAGCGGGAGCTCCTACGAGCAGTACTTC.

The genes are TRBV7-9 and TRBJ2-1; TRBD2 aligns across 9 bases. The ends lost 3 bases at V and 0 bases at J; junction bases unmatched: 6. CDR1 is SEHNR, CDR2 FQNEAQ, per germline (reference sequence). This CDR3 has 17 amino acids. This CDR3 is CASSLREGPSSYNEQFF. The DNA for the CDR3 is TGTGCCAGCAGCTTGCGGGAGGGCCCGAGCTCCTACAATGAGCAGTTCTTC.

This clone came up a few times. The chain joins TRBV6-1 to TRBJ2-1; D is unclear. This CDR3 is built from 15 residues. Germline CDR1 MNHNS, CDR2 SASEGT. V was trimmed by 11 bases and J by 12 bases, leaving 29 bases between them. The CDR3 DNA sequence: TGTGCCTCTCTTGACCAGCCCCAAGGTAGGAGAGGGCAGTTCTTC. As protein: CASLDQPQGRRGQFF.

The chain is built from TRBV7-3 and TRBJ2-1; the match to TRBD2 covers 14 bases. The J segment lost 5 bases and the V segment lost 5 bases, leaving 5 bases of the junction unmatched. The V gene's germline CDR1 is SGHTA and CDR2 FQGTGA. This CDR3 is 16 amino acids long. CDR3 sequence reads: CASSMGLAGANNEQFF. In DNA form, the CDR3 reads TGTGCCAGCAGCATGGGACTAGCGGGGGCCAACAATGAGCAGTTCTTC.

This rearrangement joins TRBV27 to TRBJ2-2; perhaps TRBD2 as D (5 bases). The CDR3 covers 15 residues. Per germline, CDR1 MNHEY and CDR2 SMNVEV (reference sequence). V dropped 10 bases and J dropped 1 base, with 16 bases sitting between them. CDR3 sequence reads: CATRGYRENTGELFF. CDR3 coding DNA: TGTGCCACCAGAGGCTATCGGGAGAACACCGGGGAGCTGTTTTTT.

This clone has just a few counts. The rearrangement joins TRBV5-6 to TRBJ2-3; 8 bases line up with TRBD2. This CDR3 has 15 residues. Germline assignment: CDR1 SGHDT and CDR2 YYEEEE. V lost 2 bases, J lost 2 bases, and 4 bases stayed unmatched. This chain's CDR3 is CASSFAGGITDTQYF. In DNA, the CDR3 is TGTGCCAGCAGCTTCGCGGGGGGAATCACAGATACGCAGTATTTT. The whole variable domain, filled in from reference TRBV5-6 and TRBJ2-3, reads DAGVTQSPTHLIKTRGQQVTLRCSPKSGHDTVSWYQQALGQGPQFIFQYYEEEERQRGNFPDRFSGHQFPNYSSELNVNALLLGDSALYLCASSFAGGITDTQYFGPGTRLTVL.

The chain joins TRBV18 to TRBJ2-5; 11 bases are a match to TRBD2. The trim removed 3 bases at V and 4 bases at J, leaving 4 bases unmatched. Germline V gives CDR1 KGHSH, CDR2 LQKENI. The CDR3 totals 15 residues. The CDR3 region has the DNA TGTGCCAGCTCACCCTTGCTAGCGGGAGGAGAGACCCAGTACTTC. Translating gives CASSPLLAGGETQYF.

The genes are TRBV4-1 and TRBJ1-5; D uncertain. CDR3 length: 16 amino acids. The germline gives CDR1 MGHRA, CDR2 YSYEKL. The V and J ends lost 4 bases and 0 bases respectively, with 13 bases between them. The CDR3, as DNA: TGCGCCAGCAGCCTCTACCCATTAGATAGCAATCAGCCCCAGCATTTT. It specifies CASSLYPLDSNQPQHF.

The rearrangement joins TRBV29-1 to TRBJ2-1, with D maybe TRBD1 (5 bases). CDR3 length: 13 amino acids. Trimming left V 7 bases short and J 1 base short, with 11 bases between. CDR1 SQVTM and CDR2 ANQGSEA come from the germline V gene. The CDR3 nucleotides read TGCAGCGCCAGACAGCAGTCCTACAATGAGCAGTTCTTC. Translated: CSARQQSYNEQFF.

J is TRBJ1-1 and V is TRBV6-1; D may be TRBD1 (5 bases). The CDR3 is made up of 14 amino acids. Germline V gene lookup returns CDR1 MNHNS and CDR2 SASEGT. The ends were cut back, 1 base at V and 4 bases at J, with 10 bases in the middle. The CDR3 reads CASSEGTGGTEAFF. For the CDR3, the DNA is TGTGCCAGCAGTGAAGGGACGGGGGGCACTGAAGCTTTCTTT.

This clone was recorded only once. The CDR3 loop reads CASSVGSSGSTDTQYF. The CDR3, as DNA: TGTGCCAGCAGCGTAGGTAGTAGCGGCAGCACAGATACGCAGTATTTT. V is TRBV9 and J is TRBJ2-3, with a possible D match to TRBD2 (6 bases). The CDR3 covers 16 residues. CDR1 and CDR2 (germline): SGDLS, YYNGEE. The V end lost 0 bases, the J end lost 0 bases, and 11 bases lay between the germline ends.

The V call is TRBV27, the J call TRBJ2-3; maybe TRBD2 (6 bases). V was pared by 2 bases and J by 3 bases, with 18 bases between. The CDR3 loop spans 17 amino acids. Germline CDR1 and CDR2: MNHEY and SMNVEV (reference sequence). The CDR3 protein is CASSLISKGLRTDTQYF. The CDR3 DNA is TGTGCCAGCAGTTTAATATCGAAGGGACTGAGGACAGATACGCAGTATTTT.

The genes are TRBV18 and TRBJ2-1; 7 bases align to TRBD1. Germline V gene data show CDR1 as KGHSH and CDR2 as LQKENI. The J segment lost 1 base and the V segment lost 3 bases, leaving 3 bases of the junction unmatched. CDR3 size: 15 residues. The CDR3 loop reads CASSPGQASYNEQFF. The CDR3 DNA reads as TGTGCCAGCTCACCTGGACAGGCTTCCTACAATGAGCAGTTCTTC.

The genes are TRBV9 and TRBJ1-6; D remains ambiguous. The CDR3 covers 13 residues. Trimming cost V 2 bases and J 10 bases, with 10 bases left between them. The germline CDR1 and CDR2 sequences are SGDLS and YYNGEE. This CDR3 is CASSVRESSPLHF. The CDR3 DNA follows: TGTGCCAGCAGCGTGCGGGAAAGCTCACCCCTCCACTTT.

The chain uses TRBV27 and TRBJ2-7, with a possible D match to TRBD2 (6 bases). The V gene lost 6 bases and the J gene lost 6 bases, with 21 bases spanning the gap. The CDR3 consists of 15 residues. Germline lookup yields CDR1 MNHEY and CDR2 SMNVEV (reference sequence). The CDR3 is CASSEGPRPGSEQYF. DNA for the CDR3: TGTGCCAGCAGCGAAGGGCCTCGCCCCGGGAGCGAGCAGTACTTC.

This chain joins TRBV5-1 and TRBJ2-5; 10 bases are shared with TRBD1. Germline lookup yields CDR1 SGHRS and CDR2 YFSETQ. The CDR3 covers 16 residues. The junction had 8 bases not matched to a gene; V was cut back by 1 base and J by 5 bases. The CDR3 reads CASSLRGTGDSETQYF. The DNA for the CDR3 is TGCGCCAGCAGCTTGCGTGGGACAGGGGATTCGGAGACCCAGTACTTC.

The genes are TRBV28 and TRBJ1-5; 9 nucleotides align to TRBD1. Germline lookup yields CDR1 MDHEN and CDR2 SYDVKM. V was clipped by 7 bases and J by 0 bases; unmatched bases: 13. CDR3 length: 18 amino acids. The chain's CDR3 is CASTPIGWTGDSNQPQHF. The CDR3 nucleotides are TGTGCCAGCACCCCGATTGGGTGGACAGGGGATAGCAATCAGCCCCAGCATTTT.

The V call is TRBV12-5, the J call TRBJ2-3; tentative D call: TRBD1 (6 bases). CDR1 and CDR2 from the germline V gene are LGHNT and FRNRAP. This CDR3 spans 14 amino acids. Trimming took 4 bases from V and 3 from J, leaving 11 bases between them. In DNA form, the CDR3 reads TGTGCTAGTGGTTCAAACAGGGCGACAGATACGCAGTATTTT. This codes for CASGSNRATDTQYF. The variable domain in full, completed from reference TRBV12-5 and TRBJ2-3, reads DARVTQTPRHKVTEMGQEVTMRCQPILGHNTVFWYRQTMMQGLELLAYFRNRAPLDDSGMPKDRFSAEMPDATLATLKIQPSEPRDSAVYFCASGSNRATDTQYFGPGTRLTVL.